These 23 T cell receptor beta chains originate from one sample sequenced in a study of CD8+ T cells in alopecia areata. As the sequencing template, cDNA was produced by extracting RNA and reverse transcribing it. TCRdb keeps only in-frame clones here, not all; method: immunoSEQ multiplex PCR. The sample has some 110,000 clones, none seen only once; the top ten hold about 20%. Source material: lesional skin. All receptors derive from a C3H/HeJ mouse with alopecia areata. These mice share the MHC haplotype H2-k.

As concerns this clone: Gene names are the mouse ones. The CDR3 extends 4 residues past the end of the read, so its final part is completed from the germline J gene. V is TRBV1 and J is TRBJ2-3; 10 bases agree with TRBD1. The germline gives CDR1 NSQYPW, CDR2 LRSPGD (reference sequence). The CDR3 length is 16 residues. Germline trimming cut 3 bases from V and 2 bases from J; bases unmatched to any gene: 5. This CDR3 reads CTCSADRGRDAETLYF. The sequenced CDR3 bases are TGCACCTGCAGTGCCGACAGGGGGCGCGATGCAGAA.

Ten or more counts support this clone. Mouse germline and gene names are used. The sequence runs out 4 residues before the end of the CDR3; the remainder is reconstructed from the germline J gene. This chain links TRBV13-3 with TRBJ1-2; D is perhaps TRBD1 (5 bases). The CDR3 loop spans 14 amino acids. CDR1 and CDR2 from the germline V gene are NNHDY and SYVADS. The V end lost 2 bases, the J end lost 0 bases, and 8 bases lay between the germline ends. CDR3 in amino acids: CASSEDTTNSDYTF. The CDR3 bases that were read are TGTGCCAGCAGTGAGGACACGACAAACTCC.

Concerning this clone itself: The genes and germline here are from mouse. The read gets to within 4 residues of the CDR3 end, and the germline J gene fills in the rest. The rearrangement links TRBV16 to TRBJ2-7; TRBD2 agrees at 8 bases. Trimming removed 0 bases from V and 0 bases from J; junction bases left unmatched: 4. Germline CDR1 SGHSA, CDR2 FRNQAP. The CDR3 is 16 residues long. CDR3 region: CASSLDPLGGSYEQYF. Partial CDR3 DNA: TGTGCAAGCAGCTTAGACCCCCTGGGGGGCTCCTAT.

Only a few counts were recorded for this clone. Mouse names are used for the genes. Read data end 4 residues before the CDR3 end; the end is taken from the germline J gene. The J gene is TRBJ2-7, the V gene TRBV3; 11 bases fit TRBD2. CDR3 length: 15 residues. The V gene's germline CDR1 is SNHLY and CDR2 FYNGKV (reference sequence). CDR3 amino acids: CASSLEGTGGYEQYF. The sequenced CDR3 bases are TGTGCCAGCAGCTTAGAAGGGACTGGGGGTTAT. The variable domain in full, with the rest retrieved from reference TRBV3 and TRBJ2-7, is GPKVLQIPSHQIIDMGQMVTLNCDPVSNHLYFYWYKQILGQQMEFLVNFYNGKVMEKSKLFKDQFSVERPDGSYFTLKIQPTALEDSAVYFCASSLEGTGGYEQYFGPGTRLTVL.

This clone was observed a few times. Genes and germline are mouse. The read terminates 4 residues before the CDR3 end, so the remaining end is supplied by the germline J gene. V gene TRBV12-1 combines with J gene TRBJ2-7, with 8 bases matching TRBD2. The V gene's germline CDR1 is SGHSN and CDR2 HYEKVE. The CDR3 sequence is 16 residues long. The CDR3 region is CASSLERELGADEQYF. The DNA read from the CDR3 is TGTGCCAGCTCTCTCGAGAGGGAACTGGGGGCGGAT. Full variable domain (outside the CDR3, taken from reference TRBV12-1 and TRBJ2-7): DSGVVQSPRHIIKEKGGRSVLTCIPISGHSNVVWYQQTLGKELKFLIQHYEKVERDKGFLPSRFSVQQFDDYHSEMNMSALELEDSAMYFCASSLERELGADEQYFGPGTRLTVL.

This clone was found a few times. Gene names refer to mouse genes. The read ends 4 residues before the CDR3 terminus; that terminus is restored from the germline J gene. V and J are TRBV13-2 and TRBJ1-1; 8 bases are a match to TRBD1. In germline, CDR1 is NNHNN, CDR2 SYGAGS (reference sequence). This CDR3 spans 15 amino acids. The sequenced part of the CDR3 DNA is TGTGCCAGCGGTGAGAGCCCGGGACAGGAGACA. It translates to CASGESPGQET. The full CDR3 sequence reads CASGESPGQETEVFF.

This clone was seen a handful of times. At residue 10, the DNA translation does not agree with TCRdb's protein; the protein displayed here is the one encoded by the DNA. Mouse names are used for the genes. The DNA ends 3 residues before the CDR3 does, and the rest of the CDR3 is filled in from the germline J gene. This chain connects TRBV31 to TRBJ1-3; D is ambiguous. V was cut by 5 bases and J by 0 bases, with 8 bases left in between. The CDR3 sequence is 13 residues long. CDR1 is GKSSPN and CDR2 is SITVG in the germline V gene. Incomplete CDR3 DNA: TGTGCCTGGGACACCCATTCTGGAAATACG. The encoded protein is CAWDTHSGNT. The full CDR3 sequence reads CAWDTHSGNTLYF.

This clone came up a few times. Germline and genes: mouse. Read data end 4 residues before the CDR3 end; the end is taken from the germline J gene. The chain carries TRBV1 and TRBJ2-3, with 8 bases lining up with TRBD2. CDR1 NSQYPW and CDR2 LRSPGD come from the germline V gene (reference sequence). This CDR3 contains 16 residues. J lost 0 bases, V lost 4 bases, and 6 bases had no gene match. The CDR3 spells CTCSGGTGSSAETLYF. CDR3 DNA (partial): TGCACCTGCAGTGGAGGGACTGGCTCTAGTGCAGAA.

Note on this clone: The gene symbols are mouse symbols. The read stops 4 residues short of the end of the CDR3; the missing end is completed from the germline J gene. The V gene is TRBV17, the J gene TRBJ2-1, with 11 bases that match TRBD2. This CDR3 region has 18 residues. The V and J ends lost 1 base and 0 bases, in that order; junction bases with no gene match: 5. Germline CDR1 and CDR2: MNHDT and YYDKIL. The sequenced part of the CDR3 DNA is TGTGCTAGCAGTAGAGCCGGGACTGGGGGTTATAACTATGCT. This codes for CASSRAGTGGYNYA. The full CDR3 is CASSRAGTGGYNYAEQFF.

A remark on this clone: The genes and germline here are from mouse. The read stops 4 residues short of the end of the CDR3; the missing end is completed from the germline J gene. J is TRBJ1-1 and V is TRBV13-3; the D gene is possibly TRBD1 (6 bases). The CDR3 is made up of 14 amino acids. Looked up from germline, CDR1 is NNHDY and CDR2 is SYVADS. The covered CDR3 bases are TGTGCCAGCAGTGATGCCCAGGGACAAACA. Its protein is CASSDAQGQT. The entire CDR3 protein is CASSDAQGQTEVFF.

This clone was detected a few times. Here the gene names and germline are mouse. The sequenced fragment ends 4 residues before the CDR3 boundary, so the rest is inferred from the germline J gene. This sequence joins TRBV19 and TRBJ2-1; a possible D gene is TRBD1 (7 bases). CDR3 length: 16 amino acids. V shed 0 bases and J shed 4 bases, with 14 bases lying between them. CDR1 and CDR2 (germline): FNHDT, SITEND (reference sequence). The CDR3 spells CASSIEGGGGYAEQFF. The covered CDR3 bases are TGTGCCAGCAGTATAGAAGGGGGCGGGGGGTATGCT.

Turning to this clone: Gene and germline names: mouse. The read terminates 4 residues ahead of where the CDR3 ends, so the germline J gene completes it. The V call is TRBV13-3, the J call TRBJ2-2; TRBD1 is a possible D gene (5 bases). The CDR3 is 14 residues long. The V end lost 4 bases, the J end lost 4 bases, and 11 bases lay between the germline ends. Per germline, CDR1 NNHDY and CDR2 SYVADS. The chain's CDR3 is CASSSGRGTGQLYF. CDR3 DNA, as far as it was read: TGTGCCAGCAGTTCAGGGAGGGGCACCGGG.

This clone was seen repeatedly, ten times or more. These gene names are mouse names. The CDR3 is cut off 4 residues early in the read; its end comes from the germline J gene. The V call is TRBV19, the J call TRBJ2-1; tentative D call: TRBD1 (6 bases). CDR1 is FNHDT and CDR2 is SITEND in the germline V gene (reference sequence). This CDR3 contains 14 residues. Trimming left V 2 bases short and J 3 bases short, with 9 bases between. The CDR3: CASSIGTLYAEQFF. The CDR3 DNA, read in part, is TGTGCCAGCAGTATCGGGACACTCTATGCT.

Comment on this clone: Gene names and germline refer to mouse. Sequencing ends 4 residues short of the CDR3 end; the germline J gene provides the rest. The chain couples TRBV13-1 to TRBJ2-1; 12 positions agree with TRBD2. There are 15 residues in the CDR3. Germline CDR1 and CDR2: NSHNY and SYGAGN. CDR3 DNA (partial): TGTGCCAGCACCCTGACTGGGGGGGCAGGGGCT. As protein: CASTLTGGAGA. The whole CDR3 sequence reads CASTLTGGAGAEQFF.

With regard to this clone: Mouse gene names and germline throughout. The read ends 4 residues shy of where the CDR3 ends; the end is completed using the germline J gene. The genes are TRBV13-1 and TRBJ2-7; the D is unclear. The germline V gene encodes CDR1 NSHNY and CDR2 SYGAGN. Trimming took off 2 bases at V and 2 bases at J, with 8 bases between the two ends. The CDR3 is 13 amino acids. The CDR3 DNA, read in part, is TGTGCCAGCAGTGACCTAGACACCTAT. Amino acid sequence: CASSDLDTY. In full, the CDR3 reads CASSDLDTYEQYF.

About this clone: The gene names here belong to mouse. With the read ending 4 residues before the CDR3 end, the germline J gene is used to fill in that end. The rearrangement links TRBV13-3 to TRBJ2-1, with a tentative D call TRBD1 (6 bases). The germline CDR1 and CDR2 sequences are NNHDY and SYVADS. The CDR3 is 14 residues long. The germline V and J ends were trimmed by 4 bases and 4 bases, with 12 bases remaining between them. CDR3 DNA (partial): TGTGCCAGCAGTTACAGGGTAGGGTATGCT. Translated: CASSYRVGYA. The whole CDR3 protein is CASSYRVGYAEQFF.

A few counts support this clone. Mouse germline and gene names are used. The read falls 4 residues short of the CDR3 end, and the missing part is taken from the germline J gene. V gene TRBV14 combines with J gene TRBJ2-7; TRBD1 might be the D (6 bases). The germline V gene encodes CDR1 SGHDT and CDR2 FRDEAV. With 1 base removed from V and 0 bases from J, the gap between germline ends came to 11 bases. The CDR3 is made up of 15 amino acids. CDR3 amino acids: CASSFRGMSSYEQYF. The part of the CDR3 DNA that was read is TGTGCCAGCAGTTTCAGGGGGATGAGCTCCTAT.

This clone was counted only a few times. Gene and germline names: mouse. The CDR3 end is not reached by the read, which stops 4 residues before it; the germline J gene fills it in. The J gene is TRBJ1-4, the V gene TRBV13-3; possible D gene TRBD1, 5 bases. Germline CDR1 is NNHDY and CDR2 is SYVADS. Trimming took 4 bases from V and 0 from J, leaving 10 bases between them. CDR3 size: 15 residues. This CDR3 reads CASSPGGLSNERLFF. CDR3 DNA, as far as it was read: TGTGCCAGCAGTCCGGGGGGTCTTTCCAACGAA.

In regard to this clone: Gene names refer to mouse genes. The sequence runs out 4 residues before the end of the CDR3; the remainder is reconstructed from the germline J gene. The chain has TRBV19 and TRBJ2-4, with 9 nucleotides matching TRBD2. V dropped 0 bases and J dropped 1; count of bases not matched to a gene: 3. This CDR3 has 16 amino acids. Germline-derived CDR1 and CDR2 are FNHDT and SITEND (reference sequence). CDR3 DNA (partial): TGTGCCAGCAGTATAGCCTGGGGGGGTGGTCAAAAC. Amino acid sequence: CASSIAWGGGQN. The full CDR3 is CASSIAWGGGQNTLYF.

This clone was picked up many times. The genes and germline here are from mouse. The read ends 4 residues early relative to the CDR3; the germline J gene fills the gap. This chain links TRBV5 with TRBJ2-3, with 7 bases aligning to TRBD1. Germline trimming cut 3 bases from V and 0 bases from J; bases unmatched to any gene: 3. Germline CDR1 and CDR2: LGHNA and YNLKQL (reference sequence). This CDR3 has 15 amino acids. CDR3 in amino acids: CASSHGTASAETLYF. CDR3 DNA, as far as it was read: TGTGCCAGCAGCCACGGGACAGCTAGTGCAGAA.

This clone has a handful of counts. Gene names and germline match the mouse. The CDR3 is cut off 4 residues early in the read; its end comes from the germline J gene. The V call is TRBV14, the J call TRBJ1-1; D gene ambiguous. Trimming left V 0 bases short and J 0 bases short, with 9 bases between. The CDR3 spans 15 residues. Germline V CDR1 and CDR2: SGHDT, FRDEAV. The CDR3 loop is CASSFWSDANTEVFF. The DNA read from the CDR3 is TGTGCCAGCAGTTTCTGGTCAGATGCAAACACA.

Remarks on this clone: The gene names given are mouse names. The CDR3 loop reads CTCSADQGHNSDYTF. The part of the CDR3 DNA that was read is TGCACCTGCAGTGCAGATCAGGGACATAACTCC. The V call is TRBV1, the J call TRBJ1-2, with D perhaps matching TRBD1 (6 bases). The CDR3 end falls 4 residues outside the read, so it is completed with the germline J gene. Germline-derived CDR1 and CDR2 are NSQYPW and LRSPGD (reference sequence). Trimming took off 0 bases at V and 2 bases at J, with 10 bases between the two ends. This CDR3 has 15 residues.

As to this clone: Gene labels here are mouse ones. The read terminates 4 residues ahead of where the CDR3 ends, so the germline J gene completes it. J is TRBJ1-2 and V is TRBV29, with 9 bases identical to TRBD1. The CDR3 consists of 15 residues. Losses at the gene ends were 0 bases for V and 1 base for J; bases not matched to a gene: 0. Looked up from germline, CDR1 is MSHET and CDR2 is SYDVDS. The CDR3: CASSLSDRGNSDYTF. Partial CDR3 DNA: TGTGCTAGCAGTTTATCGGACAGGGGAAACTCC.